The 12 T cell receptor beta chains in this list originate from one sample, sequenced in a study of shared clonotypes between healthy human individuals. Clones were read by immunoSEQ multiplex PCR, and TCRdb kept only the in-frame ones, dropping some. The repertoire holds 2.5 million or so clones, with roughly 92% as singletons. Sequenced input: naive CD4+ T cells sorted from blood. Specified subset: CD45RA+ positively selected. The receptor set was obtained from a young man in good health.

This sequence joins TRBV19 and TRBJ1-6, with 9 bases that match TRBD1. Looked up from germline, CDR1 is LNHDA and CDR2 is SQIVND (reference sequence). The CDR3 contains 15 residues. V shed 5 bases, J shed 6 bases, and the junction held 5 bases outside the gene matches. The CDR3 DNA reads as TGTGCCAGTAGTTCCGGGACAGGGATTAATTCACCCCTCCACTTT. The encoded protein is CASSSGTGINSPLHF.

The chain has TRBV21-1 and TRBJ2-1. TRBV21-1 is given as a pseudogene. CDR3 length: 14 amino acids. The CDR3 spells CASSHDGVHNEQFF. The CDR3, as DNA: TGTGCCAGCAGCCACGATGGGGTCCACAATGAGCAGTTCTTC.

This chain joins TRBV10-2 and TRBJ2-6, with 8 bases matching TRBD2. The V segment lost 3 bases and the J segment 10 bases; nucleotides outside the gene matches: 8. The CDR3 has 15 amino acids. Germline values: CDR1 WSHSY, CDR2 SAAADI. The DNA for the CDR3 is TGCGCCAGCAGTGATCCCACAAGCGGGAGTAACGTCCTGACTTTC. Amino acids: CASSDPTSGSNVLTF.

This sequence joins TRBV2 and TRBJ1-5; 8 bases are a match to TRBD1. Per the germline V gene, CDR1 is SNHLY and CDR2 is FYNNEI. The CDR3 length is 15 residues. V lost 7 bases and J lost 7; bases outside the gene matches: 12. The CDR3 DNA is TGTGCCAGCACGTTCGGACAGGGAACGTGGCAGCCCCAGCATTTT. The encoded protein is CASTFGQGTWQPQHF.

DNA for the CDR3: TGTGCCAGCAGGTGGGGCGGACACACAGATACGCAGTATTTT. Protein sequence: CASRWGGHTDTQYF. The chain combines TRBV6-6 with TRBJ2-3; TRBD1 is a possible D gene (5 bases). V was clipped by 6 bases and J by 2 bases, with 12 bases between them. CDR1 is MNHNY and CDR2 is SVGAGI in the germline V gene (reference sequence). The CDR3 has 14 amino acids.

The J gene is TRBJ1-1, the V gene TRBV30; the match to TRBD1 covers 8 bases. The CDR3 has 14 amino acids. The J segment lost 1 base and the V segment lost 5 bases, leaving 6 bases of the junction unmatched. Germline V gives CDR1 GTSNPN, CDR2 SVGIG (reference sequence). Written as DNA, the CDR3 is TGTGCCTGGGGCCGGGACAGGAGGAACACTGAAGCTTTCTTT. This sequence encodes CAWGRDRRNTEAFF.

The chain employs TRBV7-8 and TRBJ1-1; D is possibly TRBD1 (5 bases). The CDR3 totals 14 residues. CDR1 is SGHVS, CDR2 FQNEAQ, per germline. Trimming stripped 0 bases from V and 5 bases from J, with 10 bases between. This CDR3 is CASSLARGDTEAFF. The CDR3, as DNA: TGTGCCAGCAGCTTAGCGCGGGGCGATACTGAAGCTTTCTTT.

This chain connects TRBV6-1 to TRBJ2-5; TRBD1 might be the D (5 bases). CDR1 and CDR2 from the germline V gene are MNHNS and SASEGT. CDR3 size: 15 residues. Trimming left V 1 base short and J 5 bases short, with 14 bases between. This CDR3 reads CASSEVSGMRETQYF. The CDR3 bases are TGTGCCAGCAGTGAAGTGTCAGGGATGAGGGAGACCCAGTACTTC.

The chain joins TRBV9 to TRBJ2-5; TRBD2 matches at 8 bases. The CDR3 sequence is 16 residues long. Trimming at V came to 0 bases and at J to 5 bases, leaving 9 bases not matched to a gene. Germline V gene lookup returns CDR1 SGDLS and CDR2 YYNGEE. This CDR3 reads CASSVASGGWGETQYF. The CDR3 DNA follows: TGTGCCAGCAGCGTAGCTTCGGGAGGGTGGGGGGAGACCCAGTACTTC.

The chain joins TRBV4-2 to TRBJ2-5; 9 bases match TRBD1. V shed 6 bases, J shed 5 bases, and the junction held 16 bases outside the gene matches. The CDR3 length is 17 residues. From germline, CDR1 is LGHNA and CDR2 YNFKEQ. The CDR3 DNA sequence: TGTGCCAGCAGTCTTCGGGGGACAGGGAAAGGAGAGGAGACCCAGTACTTC. It yields the protein CASSLRGTGKGEETQYF.

The rearrangement links TRBV2 to TRBJ2-5; D uncertain. This CDR3 spans 13 amino acids. With 6 bases removed from V and 5 bases from J, the gap between germline ends came to 13 bases. The germline CDR1 and CDR2 sequences are SNHLY and FYNNEI. The CDR3 region has the DNA TGTGCCAGCAGACAAAACTCGATGGAGACCCAGTACTTC. It is translated as CASRQNSMETQYF.

This clone appeared a single time. This sample also contains other DNA sequences that code for the same CDR3. J is TRBJ2-3 and V is TRBV6-1; 12 bases line up with TRBD2. The CDR3 runs 14 residues. The V gene end was trimmed by 5 bases and the J gene end by 3 bases; junction bases not matched to a gene: 0. The germline CDR1 and CDR2 sequences are MNHNS and SASEGT. CDR3 loop: CASSLAGGTDTQYF. CDR3 nucleotides: TGTGCCAGCAGTCTAGCGGGGGGGACAGATACGCAGTATTTT.